This TCR beta chain comes out of a study of T cell responses to AZD1222 COVID-19 vaccine. Study results and caveats: Two doses of AZD1222 preceded a rise in Spike-specific TCR breadth and depth. Only six or seven AZD1222 recipients tested seropositive at baseline. Of spike-specific TCRs, nearly half reportedly target regions left unmutated in variants.

Samples with a second dose at about 4 or about 12 weeks were pooled together. V shed 2 bases and J 0 bases; nucleotides not matched to a gene: 2. There are 16 residues in the CDR3. Germline V gene lookup returns CDR1 MDHEN and CDR2 SYDVKM. Method: immunoSEQ multiplex PCR; TCRdb's copy keeps in-frame clones and lacks some. Of approximately 200,000 clones in the sample, approximately 90% were seen once. Concerning this clone itself: The antigen is unknown.

Source: peripheral blood, taken 28 days after the second AZD1222 dose. The V call is TRBV28, the J call TRBJ2-5; TRBD2 agrees at 11 bases. This TCR was recovered from an adult who received the AZD1222 COVID-19 vaccine. CDR3 nucleotides: TGTGCCAGCAGTTTAGGACTAGCGGGCTACCAAGAGACCCAGTACTTC. Protein sequence: CASSLGLAGYQETQYF.